A selection of T cell receptor beta chains follows, all from one sample in a study of cytomegalovirus exposure and HLA in healthy donors. Libraries were prepared by immunoSEQ multiplex PCR; TCRdb keeps only in-frame clonotypes and omits some of them. The repertoire consists of around 170,000 clones, with about 88% occurring once and the leading ten covering under 3%. Sequencing input: PBMCs. These receptors were collected from a man in his late teens or twenties in good health and CMV-seronegative. Each CDR3 is given with its conserved first and last residue.

cdr3_aa: CASSQDGAIMNTEAFF
v_call: TRBV4-1

cdr3_aa: CSMQGQGGQKLFF
v_call: TRBV29-1

cdr3_aa: CASRPVPGLNNEQFF
v_call: TRBV19

cdr3_aa: CASSEGRRGGPTGELFF
v_call: TRBV2

cdr3_aa: CASSLQGTDYGYTF
v_call: TRBV7-9

cdr3_aa: CASSFTGLAKNIQYF
v_call: TRBV28

cdr3_aa: CASRGSGGTEAFF
v_call: TRBV19

cdr3_aa: CASTLGGAGETQYF
v_call: TRBV28

cdr3_aa: CASIREAGANVLTF
v_call: TRBV6-1

cdr3_aa: CASSTGVENIQYF
v_call: TRBV28

cdr3_aa: CATAAGVPNEQFF
v_call: TRBV19

cdr3_aa: CASSPWRAAKEKLFF
v_call: TRBV7-2

cdr3_aa: CASSLGPQGASTDTQYF
v_call: TRBV5-1

cdr3_aa: CASSPRGRAFYGYTF
v_call: TRBV6-5

cdr3_aa: CASTRPGVVTEAFF
v_call: TRBV5-6

cdr3_aa: CASSPGQGETQYF
v_call: TRBV4-3

cdr3_aa: CASSLGTGRRAFF
v_call: TRBV28

cdr3_aa: CAWSGGQGGYGYTF
v_call: TRBV30

cdr3_aa: CASTAYSNEQYF
v_call: TRBV11-2

cdr3_aa: CASSYKGSGGYQETQYF
v_call: TRBV5-6

cdr3_aa: CASSGTASNQPQHF
v_call: TRBV19

cdr3_aa: CASSLEPGTNYGYTF
v_call: TRBV5-5

cdr3_aa: CASSAHDRYQETQYF
v_call: TRBV9

cdr3_aa: CAWRRWASGRANTGELFF
v_call: TRBV30

cdr3_aa: CARTKGVGNIQYF
v_call: TRBV9

cdr3_aa: CATSSRTGELFF
v_call: TRBV15

cdr3_aa: CSAPRGDEQYF
v_call: TRBV20-1

cdr3_aa: CASTPGQGARTEAFF
v_call: TRBV19

cdr3_aa: CASSLPVGNEQFF
v_call: TRBV7-2

cdr3_aa: CASSSTSGAYNTEAFF
v_call: TRBV5-1

cdr3_aa: CASSQEGGSGNTIYF
v_call: TRBV4-1

cdr3_aa: CASSQEGSSGRGELFF
v_call: TRBV4-3

cdr3_aa: CASSRDKISYNEQFF
v_call: TRBV19

cdr3_aa: CASSLFGATNEQFF
v_call: TRBV7-2

cdr3_aa: CASSRQDVRTEAFF
v_call: TRBV11-2

cdr3_aa: CASSLPGLEYSDTQYF
v_call: TRBV23-1

cdr3_aa: CASSEAELGGGYTF
v_call: TRBV2

cdr3_aa: CSVEDEGTGAIGGYGYTF
v_call: TRBV29-1

cdr3_aa: CASSSRTGMETQYF
v_call: TRBV27

cdr3_aa: CASSWASGINEQFF
v_call: TRBV5-5

cdr3_aa: CASRQNSQPQHF
v_call: TRBV28

cdr3_aa: CASSVGPWAEKTQYF
v_call: TRBV9

cdr3_aa: CASSSDLSYNEQFF
v_call: TRBV5-4

cdr3_aa: CASSLGGGEYNEQFF
v_call: TRBV5-4

cdr3_aa: CASSPRTQTYGYTF
v_call: TRBV5-4

cdr3_aa: CASSTGWGTQPQHF
v_call: TRBV6-5

cdr3_aa: CAWRMPELNTEAFF
v_call: TRBV30

cdr3_aa: CASTRGSLAYEQYF
v_call: TRBV28

cdr3_aa: CASSSMFDRQETQYF
v_call: TRBV13

cdr3_aa: CASGEGRFQPQHF
v_call: TRBV6-5

cdr3_aa: CAISESTQGALGNTIYF
v_call: TRBV10-3

cdr3_aa: CASSYLQAEGGYTF
v_call: TRBV6-5

cdr3_aa: CASSPGSGGFNSPLHF
v_call: TRBV2

cdr3_aa: CASSPTRLAGWGTDTQYF
v_call: TRBV14

cdr3_aa: CAISEQGGPEGQPQHF
v_call: TRBV10-3

cdr3_aa: CASSLNDRVGTEAFF
v_call: TRBV6-5